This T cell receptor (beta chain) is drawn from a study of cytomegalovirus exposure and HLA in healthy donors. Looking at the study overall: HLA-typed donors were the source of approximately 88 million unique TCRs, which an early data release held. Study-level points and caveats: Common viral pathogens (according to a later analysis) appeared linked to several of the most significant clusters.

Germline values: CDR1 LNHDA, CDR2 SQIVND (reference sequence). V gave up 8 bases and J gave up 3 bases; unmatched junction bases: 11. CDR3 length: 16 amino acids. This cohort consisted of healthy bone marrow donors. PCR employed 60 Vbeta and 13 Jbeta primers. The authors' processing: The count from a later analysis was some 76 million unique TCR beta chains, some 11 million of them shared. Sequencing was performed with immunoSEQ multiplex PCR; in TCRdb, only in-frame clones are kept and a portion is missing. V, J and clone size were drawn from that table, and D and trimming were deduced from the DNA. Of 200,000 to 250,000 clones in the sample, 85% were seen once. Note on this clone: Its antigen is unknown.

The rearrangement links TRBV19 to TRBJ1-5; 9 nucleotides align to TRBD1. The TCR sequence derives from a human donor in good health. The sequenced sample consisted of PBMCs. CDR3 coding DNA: TGTGCCAGTTCGAGGGCGGACAGGGGAGACAATCAGCCCCAGCATTTT. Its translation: CASSRADRGDNQPQHF.